One sample yielded the 20 T cell receptor beta chains listed below, sequenced in a study of shared T cell receptors in the human thymus. Assay: immunoSEQ multiplex PCR; the TCRdb copy retains only in-frame clones and omits some. The sample includes 500,000 to 550,000 clones, 78% seen only once; the top ten take about 0.013%. This sample also appeared in a second study, on human thymus T cells.

Sequences were obtained from thymocytes. The receptors stem from a boy in the first two years of life with a congenital heart defect.

CDR3 region: CASSPLGAKLFF. In DNA form, the CDR3 reads TGTGCCAGCAGCCCCCTTGGGGCAAAACTGTTTTTT. The chain couples TRBV2 to TRBJ1-4; a weak D match, TRBD1 (5 bases). V was trimmed by 6 bases and J by 10 bases, leaving 12 bases between them. The CDR3 spans 12 residues. Germline V gives CDR1 SNHLY, CDR2 FYNNEI.

The V gene is TRBV30, the J gene TRBJ1-5; D gene unclear. V dropped 1 base and J dropped 1 base, with 8 bases sitting between them. From germline, CDR1 is GTSNPN and CDR2 SVGIG (reference sequence). The CDR3 consists of 14 residues. The CDR3 is CAWSGGLSNQPQHF. Written as DNA, the CDR3 is TGTGCCTGGAGTGGAGGGCTCAGCAATCAGCCCCAGCATTTT.

The chain joins TRBV15 to TRBJ2-7; TRBD2 is a possible D gene (6 bases). This CDR3 has 18 amino acids. Germline V gene sequence: CDR1 LNHNV, CDR2 YYDKDF (reference sequence). Trimming pared 0 bases from V and 0 bases from J, leaving 18 bases between. The CDR3 bases are TGTGCCACCAGCAGAGATGGAATCGGGACTTCTTGCTCCTACGAGCAGTACTTC. Translating it yields CATSRDGIGTSCSYEQYF.

The chain couples TRBV19 to TRBJ2-5; TRBD2 aligns across 9 bases. After removal of 6 bases from V and 5 bases from J, the junction contained 13 bases not matched to a gene. Germline values: CDR1 LNHDA, CDR2 SQIVND (reference sequence). This CDR3 is built from 16 residues. The CDR3 sequence: CASRLGASGARETQYF. The DNA of the CDR3 is TGTGCCAGTAGACTTGGGGCTAGCGGGGCGCGGGAGACCCAGTACTTC.

The chain links TRBV25-1 to TRBJ2-2; 9 nucleotides line up with TRBD2. The CDR3 runs 16 residues. CDR1 is MGHDK and CDR2 is SYGVNS in the germline V gene. V lost 6 bases, J lost 0 bases, and 5 bases stayed unmatched. DNA for the CDR3: TGTGCCAGCAGATCGACTAGCGGTTCGAACACCGGGGAGCTGTTTTTT. It translates to CASRSTSGSNTGELFF.

V and J are TRBV27 and TRBJ1-1; 7 bases agree with TRBD1. The CDR3 runs to 13 residues. The germline gives CDR1 MNHEY, CDR2 SMNVEV (reference sequence). After removal of 6 bases from V and 8 bases from J, the junction contained 9 bases not matched to a gene. Here the CDR3 reads CASRSRGRPEAFF. CDR3 in DNA: TGTGCCAGCAGGTCTAGGGGGCGCCCCGAAGCTTTCTTT.

This clone was observed a few times. The rearrangement uses TRBV7-2 and TRBJ2-7; 11 bases line up with TRBD2. Germline trimming cut 7 bases from V and 6 bases from J; bases unmatched to any gene: 11. Germline CDR1 reads SGHTA; CDR2 reads FQGNSA. The CDR3 is 15 residues long. CDR3 amino acids: CASISTSGKIGEQYF. The CDR3, as DNA: TGTGCCAGCATCTCGACTAGCGGGAAAATCGGCGAGCAGTACTTC.

The gene calls are TRBV27 and TRBJ2-7, with 13 bases aligning to TRBD2. The CDR3 loop spans 17 amino acids. The V gene end was trimmed by 3 bases and the J gene end by 5 bases; junction bases not matched to a gene: 10. The germline gives CDR1 MNHEY, CDR2 SMNVEV (reference sequence). Written as DNA, the CDR3 is TGTGCCAGCAGTTTCCTACTAGCGGGAGGGCCCAGTGACGAGCAGTACTTC. This encodes CASSFLLAGGPSDEQYF.

This clone came up a few times. V and J are TRBV7-9 and TRBJ2-7; 14 bases align to TRBD2. Germline trimming cut 4 bases from V and 0 bases from J; bases unmatched to any gene: 8. This CDR3 contains 18 residues. Germline CDR1 reads SEHNR; CDR2 reads FQNEAQ (reference sequence). CDR3 sequence reads: CASSWGTSGSQSSYEQYF. The CDR3 region has the DNA TGTGCCAGCAGCTGGGGGACTAGCGGGAGCCAAAGCTCCTACGAGCAGTACTTC.

This clone was found a few times. This rearrangement joins TRBV30 to TRBJ2-5; D is uncertain. V was clipped by 5 bases and J by 7 bases, with 11 bases between them. The CDR3 spans 11 residues. Germline-derived CDR1 and CDR2 are GTSNPN and SVGIG (reference sequence). DNA for the CDR3: TGTGCCTGGCAGGTGGAAGGGACCCAGTACTTC. Translation: CAWQVEGTQYF.

This sequence joins TRBV7-9 and TRBJ1-3, with unresolved D. This CDR3 comprises 11 residues. The germline CDR1 and CDR2 sequences are SEHNR and FQNEAQ (reference sequence). With 5 bases removed from V and 11 bases from J, the gap between germline ends came to 10 bases. CDR3 sequence: CASSDTQAIYF. DNA of the CDR3: TGTGCCAGCAGCGACACCCAAGCCATATATTTT.

The CDR3 region is CASSASGQSNQPQHF. CDR3 sequence (DNA): TGTGCCAGCAGTGCCTCGGGACAGAGCAATCAGCCCCAGCATTTT. The chain has TRBV2 and TRBJ1-5, with TRBD1 identical over 7 bases. The ends lost 4 bases at V and 1 base at J; junction bases unmatched: 4. CDR3 length: 15 residues. CDR1 and CDR2 (germline): SNHLY, FYNNEI. Using reference TRBV2 and TRBJ1-5 for the parts outside the CDR3, the full variable domain is EPEVTQTPSHQVTQMGQEVILRCVPISNHLYFYWYRQILGQKVEFLVSFYNNEISEKSEIFDDQFSVERPDGSNFTLKIRSTKLEDSAMYFCASSASGQSNQPQHFGDGTRLSIL.

The gene calls are TRBV19 and TRBJ1-1; TRBD1 matches 9 bases. Losses at the gene ends were 2 bases for V and 0 bases for J; bases not matched to a gene: 10. Germline CDR1 and CDR2: LNHDA and SQIVND (reference sequence). There are 18 residues in the CDR3. CDR3 residues: CASSITRTGATLNTEAFF. The CDR3 DNA sequence: TGTGCCAGTAGTATAACCAGGACAGGGGCTACCCTGAACACTGAAGCTTTCTTT.

This chain connects TRBV28 to TRBJ2-6; the match to TRBD2 covers 11 bases. The germline V gene has CDR1 MDHEN and CDR2 SYDVKM. V dropped 3 bases and J dropped 4; count of bases not matched to a gene: 5. The CDR3 has 17 residues. The CDR3: CASSLGLAGGGANVLTF. CDR3 coding DNA: TGTGCCAGCAGTTTGGGTCTAGCGGGAGGAGGGGCCAACGTCCTGACTTTC.

CDR3 in amino acids: CASSSNKTSGYNEQFF. The CDR3 region has the DNA TGTGCCAGCAGCTCGAATAAGACTAGCGGATACAATGAGCAGTTCTTC. The chain couples TRBV7-6 to TRBJ2-1, with 9 bases matching TRBD2. There are 16 residues in the CDR3. J gave up 4 bases and V 4 bases, and 8 bases lay outside the gene matches. Germline V gene sequence: CDR1 SGHVS, CDR2 FNYEAQ.

The chain links TRBV2 to TRBJ2-5, with 7 nucleotides matching TRBD1. V was pared by 3 bases and J by 2 bases, with 0 bases of the junction left unmatched. Germline V lookup: CDR1 SNHLY, CDR2 FYNNEI. The CDR3 covers 13 residues. CDR3: CASSEGQQETQYF. The CDR3, as DNA: TGTGCCAGCAGTGAGGGACAGCAAGAGACCCAGTACTTC.

CDR3 bases: TGTGCCAGCTCACCACCTAGCGGGAGGGAGCCGGGGGAGCAGTACTTC. Its translation is CASSPPSGREPGEQYF. The J gene is TRBJ2-7, the V gene TRBV18, with 11 bases identical to TRBD2. The germline V gene has CDR1 KGHSH and CDR2 LQKENI. The ends lost 0 bases at V and 7 bases at J; junction bases unmatched: 8. This CDR3 is 16 amino acids long.

This chain uses TRBV6-1 with TRBJ2-7; 7 bases align to TRBD2. The CDR3 runs to 14 residues. Trimming cost V 6 bases and J 4 bases; bases outside gene matches: 9. Germline-derived CDR1 and CDR2 are MNHNS and SASEGT. In DNA form, the CDR3 reads TGTGCCAGCAGCACCGGGACTACAGTTTACGAGCAGTACTTC. Translation gives CASSTGTTVYEQYF.

This clone turned up a few times. The chain combines TRBV7-8 with TRBJ2-7, with 12 bases identical to TRBD2. The V segment lost 5 bases and the J segment 3 bases; nucleotides outside the gene matches: 8. Per the germline V gene, CDR1 is SGHVS and CDR2 is FQNEAQ. This CDR3 spans 16 amino acids. The CDR3 protein is CASSQRTSGDYYEQYF. CDR3 nucleotides: TGTGCCAGCAGCCAACGGACTAGCGGGGACTACTACGAGCAGTACTTC.

The chain is built from TRBV13 and TRBJ2-1; 14 bases line up with TRBD2. Germline CDR1 reads PRHDT; CDR2 reads FYEKMQ (reference sequence). CDR3 size: 19 residues. Trimming took 5 bases from V and 0 from J; bases not matched to a gene: 9. The CDR3 DNA is TGTGCCAGCAGCCAAGGGGGACTAGCGGGAGAATCCTCCTACAATGAGCAGTTCTTC. The encoded protein is CASSQGGLAGESSYNEQFF. Full variable domain (remainder filled in from reference TRBV13 and TRBJ2-1): AAGVIQSPRHLIKEKRETATLKCYPIPRHDTVYWYQQGPGQDPQFLISFYEKMQSDKGSIPDRFSAQQFSDYHSELNMSSLELGDSALYFCASSQGGLAGESSYNEQFFGPGTRLTVL.